Following are 30 T cell receptor beta chains from one sample sequenced in a study of T cells in Graves' hyperthyroidism and ophthalmopathy. RNA transcripts were the template for amplifying TCR beta CDR3 regions. Primed by the HTBI set, a first-round RT-PCR was run on the TCR CDR3. TCRdb re-called the multiplex PCR reads through MiXCR, storing one row per CDR3 protein. The sample lists 480,000 or so distinct CDR3 sequences, about 46% occurring once. The source material was peripheral blood or thyroid tissue (not recorded which). The receptors come from an adult woman with Graves' disease, either hyperthyroidism or ophthalmopathy (not recorded which).

This clonotype came up a few times. A much larger clonotype is one base distant, so this may be a read error. The CDR3 carries no conserved terminal phenylalanine or tryptophan, so it likely arises from a read error. The chain couples TRBV7-9 to TRBJ1-2, with D maybe TRBD1 (5 bases). This CDR3 comprises 13 residues. The germline CDR1 and CDR2 sequences are SEHNR and FQNEAQ (reference sequence). The V end lost 6 bases, the J end lost 4 bases, and 12 bases lay between the germline ends. As DNA, the CDR3 is TGTGCCAGCAGTTTCAGGGATCGCTATGGCTACACCGTC. This encodes CASSFRDRYGYTV.

This clonotype was found many times. The CDR3 DNA is TGTGCCAGCAGCTCGCCCTCCCGCAACAGGGGTGAAGCTTTCTTT. Its protein product is CASSSPSRNRGEAFF. The V and J genes are TRBV7-9 and TRBJ1-1, with TRBD1 matching 7 bases. The J segment lost 7 bases and the V segment lost 4 bases, leaving 12 bases of the junction unmatched. CDR3 length equals 15 residues. In germline, CDR1 is SEHNR, CDR2 FQNEAQ (reference sequence).

The genes are TRBV20-1 and TRBJ2-7, with 7 bases identical to TRBD2. With 6 bases clipped from V and 0 bases from J, the junction kept 14 bases outside the gene matches. The CDR3 is made up of 16 amino acids. Germline V lookup: CDR1 DFQATT, CDR2 SNEGSKA (reference sequence). DNA of the CDR3: TGCAGTGCCCCGGACATTGCGGGAGTCCTCTCCTACGAGCAGTACTTC. Translation: CSAPDIAGVLSYEQYF.

This clonotype was recorded a few times. The genes are TRBV28 and TRBJ2-2, with D perhaps TRBD1 or TRBD2 (6 bases each). The CDR3 covers 14 residues. Between the trimmed V and J ends, which lost 3 bases and 5 bases, there was a span of 10 bases. The germline gives CDR1 MDHEN, CDR2 SYDVKM. This chain's CDR3 is CASSFSGATGELFF. The DNA of the CDR3 is TGTGCCAGCAGTTTCTCGGGGGCTACCGGGGAGCTGTTTTTT.

The chain employs TRBV29-1 and TRBJ1-1; D unresolved. Trimming took 2 bases from V and 7 from J, leaving 8 bases between them. CDR3 length: 11 amino acids. Germline assignment: CDR1 SQVTM and CDR2 ANQGSEA. CDR3 protein: CSVERGVEAFF. In nucleotides, the CDR3 is TGCAGCGTTGAACGGGGAGTTGAAGCTTTCTTT. Full variable domain (rest looked up from reference TRBV29-1 and TRBJ1-1): SAVISQKPSRDICQRGTSLTIQCQVDSQVTMMFWYRQQPGQSLTLIATANQGSEATYESGFVIDKFPISRPNLTFSTLTVSNMSPEDSSIYLCSVERGVEAFFGQGTRLTVV.

The V call is TRBV5-4, the J call TRBJ2-7, with 9 bases identical to TRBD1. This CDR3 region has 15 residues. Trimming cost V 1 base and J 1 base; bases outside gene matches: 3. CDR1 is SGHNT, CDR2 YYREEE, per germline (reference sequence). CDR3 residues: CASSLTGTGSYEQYF. CDR3 DNA: TGTGCCAGCAGCTTGACCGGGACAGGGTCCTACGAGCAGTACTTC. Using reference TRBV5-4 and TRBJ2-7 for the parts outside the CDR3, the full variable domain is ETGVTQSPTHLIKTRGQQVTLRCSSQSGHNTVSWYQQALGQGPQFIFQYYREEENGRGNFPPRFSGLQFPNYSSELNVNALELDDSALYLCASSLTGTGSYEQYFGPGTRLTVT.

This clonotype was counted many times. The V and J genes are TRBV15 and TRBJ2-5; D is unclear. Germline loops: CDR1 LNHNV, CDR2 YYDKDF (reference sequence). The germline V and J ends were trimmed by 0 bases and 0 bases, with 11 bases remaining between them. This CDR3 contains 16 residues. The CDR3 nucleotides are TGTGCCACCAGCAGAGATCGTGGCCCGTACCAAGAGACCCAGTACTTC. Its protein is CATSRDRGPYQETQYF.

This clonotype has only one observation. The chain joins TRBV10-3 to TRBJ1-1; 7 positions match TRBD1. The CDR3 consists of 12 residues. CDR1 and CDR2 from the germline V gene are ENHRY and SYGVKD. After removal of 5 bases from V and 3 bases from J, the junction contained 0 bases not matched to a gene. CDR3 in amino acids: CAISQGDTEAFF. In DNA, the CDR3 is TGTGCCATCAGTCAGGGGGACACTGAAGCTTTCTTT.

V is TRBV10-3 and J is TRBJ2-5; 8 positions agree with TRBD2. Germline V CDR1 and CDR2: ENHRY, SYGVKD. The CDR3 loop spans 13 amino acids. V gave up 11 bases and J gave up 5 bases; unmatched junction bases: 10. The CDR3 loop is CAAGSGTGETQYF. The DNA of the CDR3 is TGTGCCGCGGGTAGCGGGACGGGGGAGACCCAGTACTTC.

The CDR3 region has the DNA TGTGCCTGGAGTCCCGACCGCCATCAGCCCCAGCATTTT. Amino acids: CAWSPDRHQPQHF. V gene TRBV30 combines with J gene TRBJ1-5; D remains ambiguous. Germline-derived CDR1 and CDR2 are GTSNPN and SVGIG (reference sequence). CDR3 size: 13 residues. Trimming left V 2 bases short and J 5 bases short, with 10 bases between.

Ten or more counts support this clonotype. The chain is built from TRBV10-3 and TRBJ2-7, with a possible D match to TRBD2 (5 bases). Germline lookup yields CDR1 ENHRY and CDR2 SYGVKD. The CDR3 extends over 15 amino acids. The V end lost 8 bases, the J end lost 0 bases, and 17 bases lay between the germline ends. The CDR3 sequence is CAIYLLGLISYEQYF. CDR3 DNA: TGTGCCATCTATCTACTCGGACTTATCTCCTACGAGCAGTACTTC.

This chain connects TRBV2 to TRBJ1-5; D not certain. V lost 3 bases and J 9 bases, leaving 6 bases between the germline ends. This CDR3 comprises 11 residues. CDR1 and CDR2 (germline): SNHLY, FYNNEI. In nucleotides, the CDR3 is TGTGCCAGCAGTGACGGGAGGCCCCAGCATTTT. Translation gives CASSDGRPQHF.

This clonotype was seen repeatedly, ten times or more. The chain uses TRBV5-1 and TRBJ1-3; D possibly corresponds to TRBD1 (5 bases). V dropped 4 bases and J dropped 0 bases, with 8 bases sitting between them. Germline-derived CDR1 and CDR2 are SGHRS and YFSETQ. The CDR3 loop spans 14 amino acids. The CDR3 nucleotides are TGCGCCAGCAGCCGGACATCCTCTGGAAACACCATATATTTT. Translating gives CASSRTSSGNTIYF.

The rearrangement links TRBV29-1 to TRBJ2-5, with 13 bases fitting TRBD2. The V gene's germline CDR1 is SQVTM and CDR2 ANQGSEA. Trimming removed 6 bases from V and 7 bases from J; junction bases left unmatched: 5. The CDR3 sequence is 13 residues long. The CDR3 DNA sequence: TGCAGCGTGGGGACTAGCGGGGAGGGGACCCAGTACTTC. This encodes CSVGTSGEGTQYF. Filled out from reference TRBV29-1 and TRBJ2-5, the complete variable domain reads SAVISQKPSRDICQRGTSLTIQCQVDSQVTMMFWYRQQPGQSLTLIATANQGSEATYESGFVIDKFPISRPNLTFSTLTVSNMSPEDSSIYLCSVGTSGEGTQYFGPGTRLLVL.

At least ten counts were recorded for this clonotype. This rearrangement joins TRBV7-9 to TRBJ1-1, with D uncertain. This CDR3 has 12 residues. Germline V gene lookup returns CDR1 SEHNR and CDR2 FQNEAQ (reference sequence). Trimming pared 1 base from V and 7 bases from J, leaving 7 bases between. CDR3 in DNA: TGTGCCAGCAGCTTAGATGTCGGTGAAGCTTTCTTT. Translated, it gives CASSLDVGEAFF. Variable domain in full (rest from reference TRBV7-9 and TRBJ1-1): DTGVSQNPRHKITKRGQNVTFRCDPISEHNRLYWYRQTLGQGPEFLTYFQNEAQLEKSRLLSDRFSAERPKGSFSTLEIQRTEQGDSAMYLCASSLDVGEAFFGQGTRLTVV.

This chain links TRBV11-2 with TRBJ2-2; D not resolved. Germline V gene data show CDR1 as SGHAT and CDR2 as FQNNGV. The CDR3 consists of 15 residues. The V gene lost 3 bases and the J gene lost 3 bases, with 11 bases spanning the gap. CDR3 sequence (DNA): TGTGCCAGCAGCTTCTATCGACCAGACACCGGGGAGCTGTTTTTT. Its protein product is CASSFYRPDTGELFF.

The V and J genes are TRBV29-1 and TRBJ2-7; the match to TRBD2 covers 13 bases. The CDR3 runs to 13 residues. V dropped 7 bases and J dropped 4; count of bases not matched to a gene: 4. The germline CDR1 and CDR2 sequences are SQVTM and ANQGSEA. CDR3 loop: CSATSGRPYEQYF. DNA for the CDR3: TGCAGCGCGACTAGCGGGAGGCCGTACGAGCAGTACTTC.

The chain couples TRBV19 to TRBJ1-1; D is perhaps TRBD1 (6 bases). The CDR3 runs 13 residues. V lost 9 bases to trimming and J lost 7 bases, with 18 bases between them. Germline V lookup: CDR1 LNHDA, CDR2 SQIVND (reference sequence). CDR3 sequence: CASSRTGLLEAFF. The DNA of the CDR3 is TGTGCCAGCAGTCGAACAGGGCTCCTTGAAGCTTTCTTT. Looking up the rest from reference TRBV19 and TRBJ1-1 gives the full variable domain: DGGITQSPKYLFRKEGQNVTLSCEQNLNHDAMYWYRQDPGQGLRLIYYSQIVNDFQKGDIAEGYSVSREKKESFPLTVTSAQKNPTAFYLCASSRTGLLEAFFGQGTRLTVV.

Many counts were recorded for this clonotype. The rearrangement joins TRBV19 to TRBJ1-1; D is possibly TRBD1 (5 bases). The CDR3 has 15 amino acids. Per germline, CDR1 LNHDA and CDR2 SQIVND (reference sequence). The germline V and J ends were trimmed by 6 bases and 10 bases, with 24 bases remaining between them. CDR3 protein: CASSTTGTQKGTAFF. The CDR3 DNA sequence: TGTGCCAGTAGCACAACCGGGACGCAAAAAGGGACAGCTTTCTTT.

Ten or more counts support this clonotype. This chain uses TRBV7-2 with TRBJ1-2; D is undetermined. V was cut by 3 bases and J by 4 bases, with 9 bases left in between. Per germline, CDR1 SGHTA and CDR2 FQGNSA. The CDR3 has 13 residues. CDR3 protein: CASSFGAGYGYTF. CDR3 sequence (DNA): TGTGCCAGCAGCTTCGGCGCGGGCTATGGCTACACCTTC.

This clonotype was counted between two and nine times. CDR3 in amino acids: CASSPGSRSGNQPQHF. CDR3 DNA: TGTGCCAGCTCACCAGGGTCCAGGAGCGGGAATCAGCCCCAGCATTTT. The V call is TRBV18, the J call TRBJ1-5; D gene ambiguous. Germline-derived CDR1 and CDR2 are KGHSH and LQKENI. The CDR3 covers 16 residues. The germline V and J ends were trimmed by 2 bases and 4 bases, with 15 bases remaining between them.

In its sample, this clonotype was seen a few times. The CDR3 DNA follows: TGCGCCAGCAGCCGATTTGAGACAGGAACTGAGCAGTACTTC. It specifies CASSRFETGTEQYF. The V and J genes are TRBV5-1 and TRBJ2-7, with a tentative D call TRBD1 (6 bases). Germline V CDR1 and CDR2: SGHRS, YFSETQ. The CDR3 is 14 amino acids. V was trimmed by 4 bases and J by 7 bases, leaving 18 bases between them. The full variable domain, with the rest looked up from reference TRBV5-1 and TRBJ2-7, is KAGVTQTPRYLIKTRGQQVTLSCSPISGHRSVSWYQQTPGQGLQFLFEYFSETQRNKGNFPGRFSGRQFSNSRSEMNVSTLELGDSALYLCASSRFETGTEQYFGPGTRLTVT.

The rearrangement joins TRBV7-3 to TRBJ2-6, with TRBD2 as a possible D gene (6 bases). The CDR3 sequence is 19 residues long. V lost 6 bases and J lost 2, with 23 bases in between. Germline V gene data show CDR1 as SGHTA and CDR2 as FQGTGA. CDR3 nucleotides: TGTGCCAGCAGTCCTCACAGAAGGGATTGGGGGGCTGGGGCCAACGTCCTGACTTTC. Encoded protein: CASSPHRRDWGAGANVLTF.

This clonotype was seen many times. The chain links TRBV5-6 to TRBJ1-2; the D gene is possibly TRBD1 (5 bases). Germline-derived CDR1 and CDR2 are SGHDT and YYEEEE. V shed 5 bases and J shed 3 bases, with 11 bases lying between them. The CDR3 length is 13 residues. The CDR3 DNA reads TGTGCCAGCAGGACTCTAGGGGACTATGGCTACACCTTC. As protein: CASRTLGDYGYTF.

The chain couples TRBV29-1 to TRBJ1-5; no clear D gene. This CDR3 is 13 amino acids long. Germline V gene data show CDR1 as SQVTM and CDR2 as ANQGSEA. V was pared by 7 bases and J by 7 bases, with 17 bases between. Here the CDR3 DNA reads TGCAGCGGGCTCGGGGTTATAGGCCAGCCCCAGCATTTT. Translation gives CSGLGVIGQPQHF.

The chain carries TRBV14 and TRBJ2-7, with 8 bases identical to TRBD2. Per germline, CDR1 SGHDN and CDR2 FVKESK. The V segment lost 7 bases and the J segment 7 bases; nucleotides outside the gene matches: 12. The CDR3 runs 14 residues. CDR3 in amino acids: CASTPGGGWNEQYF. The CDR3 DNA follows: TGTGCCAGCACCCCCGGGGGGGGATGGAATGAGCAGTACTTC.

At least ten counts were recorded for this clonotype. This may arise from a read error, as a much more abundant clone is one base away. This chain joins TRBV15 and TRBJ1-5; 7 bases match TRBD1. In germline, CDR1 is LNHNV, CDR2 YYDKDF (reference sequence). This CDR3 has 15 amino acids. The CDR3, as DNA: TGTGCCATCAGCAGAGGTCCTACAGGGGATCAGCCCCAGCATTTT. Its translation is CAISRGPTGDQPQHF. Based on the CDR3 plus reference TRBV15 and TRBJ1-5, the full variable domain is DAMVIQNPRYQVTQFGKPVTLSCSQTLNHNVMYWYQQKSSQAPKLLFHYYDKDFNNEADTPDNFQSRRPNTSFCFLDIRSPGLGDTAMYLCAISRGPTGDQPQHFGDGTRLSIL.

This clonotype was counted at least ten times. The chain combines TRBV7-9 with TRBJ2-2, with D perhaps TRBD1 or TRBD2 (5 bases each). There are 15 residues in the CDR3. Germline lookup yields CDR1 SEHNR and CDR2 FQNEAQ (reference sequence). The germline V and J ends were trimmed by 1 base and 5 bases, with 11 bases remaining between them. The CDR3 here is CASSLGPGRTGELFF. CDR3 nucleotides: TGTGCCAGCAGCTTAGGCCCAGGGAGAACCGGGGAGCTGTTTTTT.

In its sample, this clonotype was seen a few times. The chain combines TRBV10-3 with TRBJ1-4; no definite D call. The CDR3 has 14 residues. Between the trimmed V and J ends, which lost 10 bases and 0 bases, there was a span of 12 bases. CDR1 is ENHRY and CDR2 is SYGVKD in the germline V gene. This CDR3 reads CATRGRSTNEKLFF. CDR3 in DNA: TGTGCCACCCGCGGGCGTTCAACTAATGAAAAACTGTTTTTT.

This clonotype was recorded many times. The chain uses TRBV20-1 and TRBJ2-5, with 7 bases aligning to TRBD1. The junction had 5 bases not matched to a gene; V was cut back by 3 bases and J by 1 base. This CDR3 has 14 residues. Germline values: CDR1 DFQATT, CDR2 SNEGSKA (reference sequence). The CDR3 reads CSASLRTGQETQYF. CDR3 nucleotide sequence: TGCAGTGCTAGCCTTCGGACAGGCCAAGAGACCCAGTACTTC.